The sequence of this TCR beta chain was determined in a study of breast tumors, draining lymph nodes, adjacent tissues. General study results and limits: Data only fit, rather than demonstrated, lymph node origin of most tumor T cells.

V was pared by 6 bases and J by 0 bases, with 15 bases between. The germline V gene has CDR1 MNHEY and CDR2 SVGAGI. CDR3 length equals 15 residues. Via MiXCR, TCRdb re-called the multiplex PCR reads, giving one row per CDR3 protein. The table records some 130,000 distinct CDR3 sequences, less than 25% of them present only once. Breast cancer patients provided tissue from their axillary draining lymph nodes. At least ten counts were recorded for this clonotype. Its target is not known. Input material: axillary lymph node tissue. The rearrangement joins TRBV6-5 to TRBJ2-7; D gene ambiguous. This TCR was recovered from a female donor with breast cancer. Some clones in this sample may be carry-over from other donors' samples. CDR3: CASRRGHSDSYEQYF. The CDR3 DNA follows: TGTGCCAGCAGACGCGGCCATTCAGACTCCTACGAGCAGTACTTC.